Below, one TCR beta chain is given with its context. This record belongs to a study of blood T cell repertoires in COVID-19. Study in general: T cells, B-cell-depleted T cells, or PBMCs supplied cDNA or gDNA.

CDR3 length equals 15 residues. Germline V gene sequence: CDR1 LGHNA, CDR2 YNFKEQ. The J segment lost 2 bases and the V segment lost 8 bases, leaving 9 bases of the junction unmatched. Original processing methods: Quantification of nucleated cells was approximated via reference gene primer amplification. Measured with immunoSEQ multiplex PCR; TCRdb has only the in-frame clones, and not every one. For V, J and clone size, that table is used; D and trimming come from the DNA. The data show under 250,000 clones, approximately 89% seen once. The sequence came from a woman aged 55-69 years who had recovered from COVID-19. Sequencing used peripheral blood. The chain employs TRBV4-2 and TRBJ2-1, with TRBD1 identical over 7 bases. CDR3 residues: CASSIPGQPYNEQFF. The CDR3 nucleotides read TGTGCCAGCTCAATTCCGGGACAGCCCTACAATGAGCAGTTCTTC.